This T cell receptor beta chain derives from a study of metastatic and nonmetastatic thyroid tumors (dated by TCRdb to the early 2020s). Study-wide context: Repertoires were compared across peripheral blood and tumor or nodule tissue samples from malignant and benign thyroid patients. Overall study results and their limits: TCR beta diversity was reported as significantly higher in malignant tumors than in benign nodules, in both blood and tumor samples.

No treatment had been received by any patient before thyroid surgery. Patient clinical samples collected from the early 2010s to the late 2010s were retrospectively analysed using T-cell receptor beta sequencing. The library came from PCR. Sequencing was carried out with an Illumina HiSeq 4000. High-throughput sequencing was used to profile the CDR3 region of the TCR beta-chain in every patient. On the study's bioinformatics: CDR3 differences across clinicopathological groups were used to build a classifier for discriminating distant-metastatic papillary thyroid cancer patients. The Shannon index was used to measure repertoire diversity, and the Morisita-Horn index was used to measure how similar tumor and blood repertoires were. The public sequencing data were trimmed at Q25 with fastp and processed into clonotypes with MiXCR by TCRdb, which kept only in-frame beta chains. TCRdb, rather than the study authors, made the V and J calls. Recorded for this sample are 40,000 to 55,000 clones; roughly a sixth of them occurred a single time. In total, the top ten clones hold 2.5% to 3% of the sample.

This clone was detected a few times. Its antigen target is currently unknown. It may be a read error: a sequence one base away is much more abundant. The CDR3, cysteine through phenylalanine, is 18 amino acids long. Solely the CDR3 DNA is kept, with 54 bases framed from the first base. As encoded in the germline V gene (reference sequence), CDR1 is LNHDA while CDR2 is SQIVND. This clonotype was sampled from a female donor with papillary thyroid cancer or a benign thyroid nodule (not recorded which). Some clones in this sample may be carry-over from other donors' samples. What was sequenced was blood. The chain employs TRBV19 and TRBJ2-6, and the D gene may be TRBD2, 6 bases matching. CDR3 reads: CASSTRGRRGSGANVPTF. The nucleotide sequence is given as TGTGCCAGTAGTACAAGAGGACGGAGGGGCTCTGGGGCCAACGTCCCGACTTTC.